Many counts were recorded for the clone carrying this TCR beta chain. Its target is not known. This sample was included in a study of T cells in Graves' hyperthyroidism and ophthalmopathy. Study-level points and caveats: Clonotypes that were expanded in thyroid above 0.001 mostly appeared in blood too. Classification by a 13 V-J model distinguished ophthalmopathy from stable hyperthyroidism.

Diagnoses were made from clinical symptoms, serum measures (thyroxine and TRAb), thyroid ultrasound and orbital computed tomography. The investigators amplified TCR beta CDR3 regions from RNA transcripts. HTBI primers drove first-round RT-PCR of the TCR CDR3. One entry per CDR3 protein, called by TCRdb with MiXCR from the multiplex PCR reads. The table includes fewer than 650,000 distinct CDR3 sequences, around 15% detected once. The CDR3 loop spans 13 amino acids. V was clipped by 6 bases and J by 3 bases, with 11 bases between them. This chain joins TRBV12-3 or TRBV12-4 and TRBJ1-1; D is unclear. Sequenced sample: blood. This sequence was found in a woman in her thirties or forties with Graves' hyperthyroidism. The CDR3 protein is CASRAGSHTEAFF. The CDR3 DNA reads TGTGCCAGCAGGGCCGGGAGTCACACTGAAGCTTTCTTT.